This T cell receptor beta chain emerged from a study of blood T cell repertoires in COVID-19. At the level of the study: PBMCs, B-cell-depleted T cells, or T cells provided the cDNA or gDNA that made up the material.

Some clones are missing from TCRdb's copy, which holds only in-frame ones; the method was immunoSEQ multiplex PCR. The sample shows under 400,000 clones, 90% of them seen only once. Enrolled during active infection, Seattle patients were then followed longitudinally. Germline CDR1 ENHRY, CDR2 SYGVKD. V was clipped by 7 bases and J by 2 bases, with 9 bases between them. The CDR3 length is 12 residues. This clonotype originated in a woman aged 25 to 39 with COVID-19, enrolled during active disease. Sequenced sample: peripheral blood. The V and J genes are TRBV10-3 and TRBJ2-7; a weak D match, TRBD2 (5 bases). The DNA for the CDR3 is TGTGCCATCAACGACGGGGCCTACGAGCAGTACTTC. It encodes CAINDGAYEQYF.